This T cell receptor beta chain was observed in a study of blood T cell repertoires in COVID-19. Looking at the study overall: The United States, Italy and Spain were the sources of the acute and convalescent COVID-19 samples. PBMCs, B-cell-depleted T cells, or T cells were the source of the cDNA or gDNA that made up the material.

In the authors' methods: Amplified reference gene primers provided the basis for estimating nucleated cell counts. TCRdb's copy holds only in-frame clones and misses some; the assay was immunoSEQ multiplex PCR. V and J calls and clone size follow that table, whereas D and trimming were derived from the DNA. The sample has over 250,000 clones; around 87% are singletons. This CDR3 has 16 amino acids. Germline V lookup: CDR1 LGHNT, CDR2 FRNRAP. Trimming pared 0 bases from V and 7 bases from J, leaving 16 bases between. This chain uses TRBV12-5 with TRBJ2-1; D may be TRBD1 (6 bases). Specimen: peripheral blood. The sequence was obtained from a woman aged 50 to 60 with acute or convalescent COVID-19. CDR3 protein: CASGLVTGNFRNEQFF. In nucleotides, the CDR3 is TGTGCTAGTGGTTTGGTCACAGGGAATTTTCGAAATGAGCAGTTCTTC.